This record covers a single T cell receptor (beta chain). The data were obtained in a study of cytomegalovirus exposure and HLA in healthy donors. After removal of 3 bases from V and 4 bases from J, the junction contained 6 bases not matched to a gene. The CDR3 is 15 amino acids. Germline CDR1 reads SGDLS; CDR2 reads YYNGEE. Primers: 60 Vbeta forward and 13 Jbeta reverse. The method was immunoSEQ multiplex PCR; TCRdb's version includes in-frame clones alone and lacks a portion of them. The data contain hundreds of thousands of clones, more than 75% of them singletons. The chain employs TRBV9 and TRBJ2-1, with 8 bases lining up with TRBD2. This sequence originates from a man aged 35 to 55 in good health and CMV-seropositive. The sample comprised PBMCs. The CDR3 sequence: CASSATSGVYNEQFF. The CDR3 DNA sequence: TGTGCCAGCAGCGCCACTAGCGGAGTATACAATGAGCAGTTCTTC.